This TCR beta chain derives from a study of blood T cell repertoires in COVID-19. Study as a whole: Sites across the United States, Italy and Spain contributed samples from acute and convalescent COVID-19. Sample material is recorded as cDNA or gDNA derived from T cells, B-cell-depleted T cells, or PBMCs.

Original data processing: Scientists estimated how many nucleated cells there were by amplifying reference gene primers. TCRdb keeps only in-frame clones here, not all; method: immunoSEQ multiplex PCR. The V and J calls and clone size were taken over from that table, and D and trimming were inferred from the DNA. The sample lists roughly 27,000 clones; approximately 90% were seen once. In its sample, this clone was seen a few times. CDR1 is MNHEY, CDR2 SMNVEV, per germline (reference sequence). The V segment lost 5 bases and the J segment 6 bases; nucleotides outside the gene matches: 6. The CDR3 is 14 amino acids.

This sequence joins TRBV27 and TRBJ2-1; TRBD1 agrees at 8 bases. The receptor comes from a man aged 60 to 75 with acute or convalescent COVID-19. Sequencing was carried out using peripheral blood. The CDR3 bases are TGTGCCAGCAGTCCCTATACAGGGGGCAATGAGCAGTTCTTC. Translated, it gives CASSPYTGGNEQFF.